This T cell receptor (beta chain) is from a study of regulatory T cells in long-lasting Graves disease. Germline V lookup: CDR1 LNHDA, CDR2 SQIVND (reference sequence). Trimming pared 3 bases from V and 3 bases from J, leaving 12 bases between. This CDR3 contains 14 residues. Time point defined: newly diagnosed GD, antithyroid drugs for less than 3 months. Making the TCR library involved RNA that had been extracted from PBMCs. Both iRepertoire HTBI primers and Arm-PCR of CDR3 regions were used to build the TCR beta libraries. Each CDR3 protein gets one entry after TCRdb re-called the multiplex PCR reads with MiXCR. The sample lists 500,000 or so distinct CDR3 sequences, roughly a sixth seen once, with roughly 25% in the top ten. These data are also associated with another study on T cells in Graves' hyperthyroidism and ophthalmopathy. That investigation notes: Stable hyperthyroidism: no ophthalmopathy progression over 18 months of follow-up. Patients with uncontrolled infections, other autoimmune diseases, pregnancy or lactation were excluded.

This chain links TRBV19 with TRBJ2-7; no reliable D call. The sample consisted of peripheral blood mononuclear cells (PBMCs), taken at new diagnosis, from a patient treated with antithyroid drugs. The clonotype was recovered from a middle-aged woman with Graves disease. DNA of the CDR3: TGTGCCAGTAGTATCGCTGAAGCATTCTACGAGCAGTACTTC. Translating it yields CASSIAEAFYEQYF.